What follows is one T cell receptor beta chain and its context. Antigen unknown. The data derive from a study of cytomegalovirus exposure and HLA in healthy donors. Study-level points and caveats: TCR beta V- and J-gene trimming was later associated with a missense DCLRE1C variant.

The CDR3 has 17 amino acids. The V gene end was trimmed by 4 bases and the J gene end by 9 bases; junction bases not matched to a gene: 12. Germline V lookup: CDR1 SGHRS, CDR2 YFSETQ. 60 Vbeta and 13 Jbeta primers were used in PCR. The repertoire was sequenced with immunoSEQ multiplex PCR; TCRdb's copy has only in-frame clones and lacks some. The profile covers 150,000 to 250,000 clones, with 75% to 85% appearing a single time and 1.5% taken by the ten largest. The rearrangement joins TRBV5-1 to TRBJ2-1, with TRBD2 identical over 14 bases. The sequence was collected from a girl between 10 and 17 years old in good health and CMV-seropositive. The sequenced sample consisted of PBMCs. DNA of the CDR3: TGCGCCAGCAGCCCCCAACCCGGGACTAGCGGGGGTGGTGAGCAGTTCTTC. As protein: CASSPQPGTSGGGEQFF.